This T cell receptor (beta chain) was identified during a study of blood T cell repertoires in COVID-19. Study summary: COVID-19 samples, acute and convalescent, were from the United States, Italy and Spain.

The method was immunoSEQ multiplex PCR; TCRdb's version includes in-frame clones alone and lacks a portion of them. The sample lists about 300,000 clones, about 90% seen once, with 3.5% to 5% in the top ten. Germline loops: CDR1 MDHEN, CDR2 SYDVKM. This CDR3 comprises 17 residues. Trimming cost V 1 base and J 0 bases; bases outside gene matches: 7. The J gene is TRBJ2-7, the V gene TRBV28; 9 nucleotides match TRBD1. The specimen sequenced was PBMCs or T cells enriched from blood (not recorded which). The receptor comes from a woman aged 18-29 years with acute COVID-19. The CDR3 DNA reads TGTGCCAGCAGTTTATCGGGGCCGGGACAGGGCTCCTACGAGCAGTACTTC. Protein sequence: CASSLSGPGQGSYEQYF.